There are a few counts of the clone carrying this T cell receptor (beta chain). The data derive from a study of blood T cell repertoires in COVID-19. The method was immunoSEQ multiplex PCR; TCRdb's version includes in-frame clones alone and lacks a portion of them. The sample has around 240,000 clones, 91% seen once; the top ten hold 1% to 1.5%. The source is a human donor in a cohort exposed to, infected with or recovered from COVID-19 (not recorded which). The donor label of this sample is uncertain. What was sequenced was PBMCs or T cells enriched from blood (not recorded which).

Here the CDR3 reads CASSLWGTEETQYF. The CDR3 DNA follows: TGTGCCAGCAGCTTGTGGGGGACAGAAGAGACCCAGTACTTC. The chain uses TRBV5-6 and TRBJ2-5; 7 bases map to TRBD1. V lost 1 base, J lost 3 bases, and 3 bases stayed unmatched. CDR1 is SGHDT and CDR2 is YYEEEE in the germline V gene. The CDR3 covers 14 residues.